The rows below give T cell receptor beta chains drawn from one sample of a study of T cells in Graves' hyperthyroidism and ophthalmopathy. TCRdb used MiXCR to reprocess the multiplex PCR reads, holding one entry per CDR3 protein. The repertoire holds around 600,000 distinct CDR3 sequences, with 13% to 15% as singletons. Specimen: blood. Every receptor here comes from a young woman with Graves' ophthalmopathy. The CDR3 runs from the conserved cysteine through the conserved F or W. D genes are given only for firm matches. Clone size is not always given. Where it is, it says once, few, many or a class for expanded clones.

d_call	clone_size	v_call	j_call	cdr3_nt	cdr3_aa
TRBD1	few	TRBV24-1	TRBJ1-5	TGTGCCACCAGTGAATCAGGGGGGATCAATCACCCCCAGCATTTT	CATSESGGINHPQHF
-	many	TRBV6-1	TRBJ1-1	TGTGCCAGCAGACGACAGAACACTGAAGCTTTCTTT	CASRRQNTEAFF
-	few	TRBV19	TRBJ2-1	TGTGCCAGTAGTATACTAAGCGGGCCTTACAATGAGCAGTTCTTC	CASSILSGPYNEQFF
-	-	TRBV20-1	TRBJ2-7	TGCAGTGCTACGAACAGGGCTGTCTACGAGCAGTACTTC	CSATNRAVYEQYF
-	many	TRBV3-1	TRBJ2-1	TGTGCCAGCAGCCAAGAACCATTCCGGAGCTCCTACAATGAGCAGTTCTTC	CASSQEPFRSSYNEQFF
TRBD2	few	TRBV14	TRBJ2-7	TGTGCCAGCAGGCGGGGGGGAAACTCCTACGAGCAGTACTTC	CASRRGGNSYEQYF
-	-	TRBV11-2	TRBJ2-1	TGTGCCAGCGGTTCATGGGGGGGACAGAGCTACAATGAGCAGTTCTTC	CASGSWGGQSYNEQFF
-	many	TRBV30	TRBJ2-7	TGTGCCTGGACCGAGGGAGGCTACGAGCAGTACTTC	CAWTEGGYEQYF
-	many	TRBV10-2	TRBJ2-7	TGCGCCAGCAGTGAGTATGGGTCGACCGAGCAGTACTTC	CASSEYGSTEQYF
-	many	TRBV5-5	TRBJ2-7	TGTGCCAGCAGCTTGGACCCCCAGGCTAGGAGCTACGAGCAGTACTTC	CASSLDPQARSYEQYF
-	-	TRBV9	TRBJ2-1	TGTGCCAGCAGCGTAGGGGGGGTGGGGAATGAGCAGTTCTTC	CASSVGGVGNEQFF
TRBD2	-	TRBV11-3	TRBJ2-7	TGTGCCAGCAGCCCAGGGCGAGAGCGGGAGGGCTTGTACGAGCAGTACTTC	CASSPGREREGLYEQYF
TRBD2	many	TRBV2	TRBJ2-2	TGTGCCAGCAGTGAGTGGGGACTAGCGGAAGCCGGGGAGCTGTTTTTT	CASSEWGLAEAGELFF
-	few	TRBV19	TRBJ2-1	TGTGCCAGTAGGGCCGGGAGCTGGAATGAGCAGTTCTTC	CASRAGSWNEQFF
-	many	TRBV12-3/TRBV12-4	TRBJ2-3	TGTGCCAGCAGTTTTTACAGAGGGGGCACAGATACGCAGTATTTT	CASSFYRGGTDTQYF
-	few	TRBV6-1	TRBJ2-3	TGTGCCAGCAGTTATTGGGGCGGGGACACAGATACGCAGTATTTT	CASSYWGGDTDTQYF
-	many	TRBV28	TRBJ1-4	TGTGCCAGCAGTTTCCATGGGGCAAGGGGAACTAATGAAAAACTGTTTTTT	CASSFHGARGTNEKLFF
-	-	TRBV28	TRBJ2-7	TGTGCCAGCAGCACTCCCGGAGGGACCCTCGATCGGTACTTC	CASSTPGGTLDRYF
-	-	TRBV27	TRBJ2-2	TGTGCCAGCAGTACCTACTTCGGGGAGCTGTTTTTT	CASSTYFGELFF
TRBD1	many	TRBV7-9	TRBJ1-1	TGTGCCAGCAGCTTATTTCCGGGACAGGGGGTAAACACTGAAGCTTTCTTT	CASSLFPGQGVNTEAFF
-	-	TRBV11-2	TRBJ2-2	TGTGCCAGCAGGACCCCGGGGTCCGGGGAGCTGTTTTTT	CASRTPGSGELFF
TRBD2	-	TRBV27	TRBJ2-3	TGTGCCAGCAGTCCCTCCCCCTCCGGGACAGGGGGACTAGCGGGGGCAGATACGCAGTATTTT	CASSPSPSGTGGLAGADTQYF
TRBD1	-	TRBV2	TRBJ2-2	TGTGCCAGCAGTGACGTCTGGGACAGGGAGAACACCGGGGAGCTGTTTTTT	CASSDVWDRENTGELFF
TRBD1	many	TRBV24-1	TRBJ1-1	TGTGCCACCAGTGATTCGGACAGGGGAGGCACTGAAGCTTTCTTT	CATSDSDRGGTEAFF
TRBD2	many	TRBV11-2	TRBJ2-3	TGTGCCAGCAGCGCTCGACTAGCAAATACGCAGTATTTT	CASSARLANTQYF
-	many	TRBV6-1	TRBJ1-6	TGTGCCAGCAGTTACCACGGCCAGAATTCACCCCTCCACTTT	CASSYHGQNSPLHF
TRBD2	many	TRBV6-2/TRBV6-3	TRBJ2-7	TGTGCCAGCAGTTACTTCGGGAGCGGGAGTGGGGCCTACGAGCAGTACTTC	CASSYFGSGSGAYEQYF
TRBD1	few	TRBV19	TRBJ2-2	TGTGCCAGTTCCTTTACACAGGGGAGCACCGGGGAGCTGTTTTTT	CASSFTQGSTGELFF
-	many	TRBV2	TRBJ2-1	TGTGCCAGCAGAGATCTCCGGAGTGCGGCCTACAATGAGCAGTTCTTC	CASRDLRSAAYNEQFF
-	many	TRBV27	TRBJ1-5	TGTGCCAGCACCTGGGCGGTTCATCAGCCCCAGCATTTT	CASTWAVHQPQHF
-	-	TRBV11-2	TRBJ1-2	TGTGCCAGCAGCTTTCGGACAGCTCAAGATGGCTACACCTTC	CASSFRTAQDGYTF
TRBD1	many	TRBV29-1	TRBJ2-7	TGCAGCGTTGAGGATTTCGGGACAGGCTCCTACGAGCAGTACTTC	CSVEDFGTGSYEQYF
-	few	TRBV14	TRBJ2-1	TGTGCCAGCAGCCTTAGGGGTACTTCCTACAATGAGCAGTTCTTC	CASSLRGTSYNEQFF
TRBD2	-	TRBV9	TRBJ2-7	TGTGCCAGCAGCGTGCTGACTAGCGGGAGCTCCTACGAGCAGTACTTC	CASSVLTSGSSYEQYF
-	many	TRBV11-2	TRBJ2-7	TGTGCCAGCAGCTTAGTTACTTCCTGGCAGTACTTC	CASSLVTSWQYF
TRBD2	many	TRBV6-2/TRBV6-3	TRBJ2-7	TGTGCCAGCAGTAAACCGGGACTAGCGGGGGCGATGGGGAGCTCCTACGAGCAGTACTTC	CASSKPGLAGAMGSSYEQYF
TRBD2	-	TRBV6-5	TRBJ2-5	TGTGCCAGCAGTTACTCCGGGACTAGCGGGAAAGAGACCCAGTACTTC	CASSYSGTSGKETQYF
TRBD1	-	TRBV14	TRBJ2-6	TGTGCCAGCAGCCAAGATAGGGGACAGGCCCCCCAAAAATTCTCTGGGGCCAACGTCCTGACTTTC	CASSQDRGQAPQKFSGANVLTF
TRBD1	many	TRBV12-3/TRBV12-4	TRBJ2-5	TGTGCCAGCAGTGGACAGGTAGAGACCCAGTACTTC	CASSGQVETQYF
TRBD2	once	TRBV27	TRBJ2-3	TGTGCCAGCAGTTTGGCTAGCGGGAGGGCCATTGGTGCAGATACGCAGTATTTT	CASSLASGRAIGADTQYF
-	many	TRBV12-3/TRBV12-4	TRBJ1-2	TGTGCCAGCAGTTCCCCGGCCCTCTATGGCTACACCTTC	CASSSPALYGYTF
-	few	TRBV29-1	TRBJ2-7	TGCAGCGTTGTTCCCGGACAACCCTCCTACGAGCAGTACTTC	CSVVPGQPSYEQYF
TRBD2	-	TRBV5-6	TRBJ2-2	TGTGCCAGCAGCCCCCCGCAAGCGGGAGTTTCCGGGGAGCTGTTTTTT	CASSPPQAGVSGELFF
TRBD1	many	TRBV20-1	TRBJ1-5	TGCAGTGTCCTAATACCGGGACAGGGGGCCCGCAATCAGCCCCAGCATTTT	CSVLIPGQGARNQPQHF
-	many	TRBV7-2	TRBJ2-7	TGTGCCAGCAGCGGGGGAGTCGGGGATGGCTACGAGCAGTACTTC	CASSGGVGDGYEQYF
-	-	TRBV9	TRBJ1-4	TGTGCCAGCACCACCAGGGGCGGTTCTAATGAAAAACTGTTTTTT	CASTTRGGSNEKLFF
-	-	TRBV4-1	TRBJ2-7	TGCGCCAGCAGCCAAGACCGGTTCTACGAGCAGTACTTC	CASSQDRFYEQYF
TRBD1	-	TRBV5-6	TRBJ1-4	TGTGCCAGCAGCCGACCGGGACAGGGGTTTGAAAAACTGTTTTTT	CASSRPGQGFEKLFF
TRBD1	many	TRBV28	TRBJ2-3	TGTGCCAGCAGTTTATATCAGGGGGGCACAGATACGCAGTATTTT	CASSLYQGGTDTQYF
-	many	TRBV27	TRBJ1-1	TGTGCCAGCAAATACAGCAATTTGAACACTGAAGCTTTCTTT	CASKYSNLNTEAFF
-	few	TRBV4-1	TRBJ2-1	TGCGCCAGCAGCCAAGGGGGGTTTGCGGGAAAGGTAAATGAGCAGTTCTTC	CASSQGGFAGKVNEQFF
TRBD2	many	TRBV12-3/TRBV12-4	TRBJ2-1	TGTGCCAGCAGAAAGGGACTAGCGGGAGGGGAGCAGTTCTTC	CASRKGLAGGEQFF
-	few	TRBV12-3/TRBV12-4	TRBJ1-3	TGTGCCAGCAGTCCATCCTTTTGGGGGAGAAACACCATATATTTT	CASSPSFWGRNTIYF
TRBD1	many	TRBV5-1	TRBJ2-7	TGCGCCAGCAGCTTGGACTCAGGGGGCCGGAGAGAGCAGTACTTC	CASSLDSGGRREQYF